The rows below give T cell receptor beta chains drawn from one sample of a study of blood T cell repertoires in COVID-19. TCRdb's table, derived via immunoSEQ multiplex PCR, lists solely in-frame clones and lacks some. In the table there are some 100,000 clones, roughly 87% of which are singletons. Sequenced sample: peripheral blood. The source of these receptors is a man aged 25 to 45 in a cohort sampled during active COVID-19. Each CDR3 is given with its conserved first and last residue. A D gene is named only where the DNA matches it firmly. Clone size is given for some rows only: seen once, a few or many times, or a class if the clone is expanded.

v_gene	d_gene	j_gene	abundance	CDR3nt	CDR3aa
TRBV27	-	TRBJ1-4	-	TGTGCCAGCAGTCCCTCAGGGTCCACTAATGAAAAACTGTTTTTT	CASSPSGSTNEKLFF
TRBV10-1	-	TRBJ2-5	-	TGCGCCAGCAGTGAACAGGGACCACAAGAGACCCAGTACTTC	CASSEQGPQETQYF
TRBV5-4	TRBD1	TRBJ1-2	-	TGTGCCAGCAGCTCTCCGGGACAGGGCAACTATGGCTACACCTTC	CASSSPGQGNYGYTF
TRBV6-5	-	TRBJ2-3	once	TGTGCCAGCAGTTACTCGAGTACAGGAATCACAGATACGCAGTATTTT	CASSYSSTGITDTQYF
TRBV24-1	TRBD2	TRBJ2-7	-	TGTGCTACAATGGGAGCGGGATACGAGCAGTACTTC	CATMGAGYEQYF
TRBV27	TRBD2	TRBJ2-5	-	TGTGCCAGCGCCACTAGCGGTTGGTACCAAGAGACCCAGTACTTC	CASATSGWYQETQYF
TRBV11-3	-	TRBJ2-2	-	TGTGCCAGCAGCTTATCGGGGACTCGGGAACACACCGGGGAGCTGTTTTTT	CASSLSGTREHTGELFF
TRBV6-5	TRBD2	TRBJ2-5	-	TGTGCCAGCAGTTACTCCGCCGGGACTAGTAAAGAGACCCAGTACTTC	CASSYSAGTSKETQYF
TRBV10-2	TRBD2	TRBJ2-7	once	TGCGCCACGGCCGGCGGGGGGGCAGAATTTCGAGTCTACGAGCAGTACTTC	CATAGGGAEFRVYEQYF
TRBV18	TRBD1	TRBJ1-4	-	TGTGCCAGCTCATCCCAGGGGGCGGCGTGGGAAAAACTGTTTTTT	CASSSQGAAWEKLFF
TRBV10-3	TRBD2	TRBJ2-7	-	TGTGCCATCAGTGCCAATAGCGGGGGAGCCTTCTACGAGCAGTACTTC	CAISANSGGAFYEQYF
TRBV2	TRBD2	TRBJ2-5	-	TGTGCCAGCAGTGAGCTAGGCGGGGGGGCCTTAGAGACCCAGTACTTC	CASSELGGGALETQYF
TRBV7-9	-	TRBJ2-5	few	TGTGCCAGCAGCCCCTCCCAAGAGACCCAGTACTTC	CASSPSQETQYF
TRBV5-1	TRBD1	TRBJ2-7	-	TGCGCCAGCTCCCAACGCGAGACCAGGGGGCCGTACGAGCAGTACTTC	CASSQRETRGPYEQYF
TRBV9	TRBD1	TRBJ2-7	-	TGTGCCAGCAGCCCTCCAGGGGGCGTGTACGAGCAGTACTTC	CASSPPGGVYEQYF
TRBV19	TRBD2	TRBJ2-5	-	TGTGCCAGTAGTATTGAGCGGGGGAGGCCCCAGTACTTC	CASSIERGRPQYF
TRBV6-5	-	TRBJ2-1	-	TGTGCCAGCAGTTTTGGGACTCCAGAGCAGTTCTTC	CASSFGTPEQFF
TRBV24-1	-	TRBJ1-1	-	TGTGCCACCAGTGATTTCAGTTCAGGGAACAAGAACACTGAAGCTTTCTTT	CATSDFSSGNKNTEAFF
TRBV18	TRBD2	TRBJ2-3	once	TGTGCCAGCTCAGGGACTAGCGGGGGCGGCACAGATACGCAGTATTTT	CASSGTSGGGTDTQYF
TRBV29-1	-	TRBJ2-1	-	TGCAGCGTTGATCGGTACAATGAGCAGTTCTTC	CSVDRYNEQFF
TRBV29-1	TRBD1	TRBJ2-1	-	TGCAGCGTCAGACAGGGGGGTTACAATGAGCAGTTCTTC	CSVRQGGYNEQFF